This T cell receptor beta chain was sequenced during a study of blood T cell repertoires in COVID-19. Study-wide background: The United States, Italy and Spain provided the acute and convalescent COVID-19 samples.

Germline-derived CDR1 and CDR2 are KGHSH and LQKENI. V shed 3 bases and J shed 6 bases, with 11 bases lying between them. CDR3 size: 14 residues. Profiling relied on immunoSEQ multiplex PCR, and the TCRdb table lists in-frame clones only, not all of them. Of tens of thousands of clones listed, around 87% are singletons. This clone has only a few counts. The origin of this receptor is a human donor in a cohort sampled during active COVID-19. The donor label of this sample is uncertain. The chain uses TRBV18 and TRBJ2-2; D is perhaps TRBD2 (5 bases). Specimen: peripheral blood. The CDR3 here is CASSPVLAPGELFF. The CDR3 region has the DNA TGTGCCAGCTCACCCGTTCTAGCCCCCGGGGAGCTGTTTTTT.